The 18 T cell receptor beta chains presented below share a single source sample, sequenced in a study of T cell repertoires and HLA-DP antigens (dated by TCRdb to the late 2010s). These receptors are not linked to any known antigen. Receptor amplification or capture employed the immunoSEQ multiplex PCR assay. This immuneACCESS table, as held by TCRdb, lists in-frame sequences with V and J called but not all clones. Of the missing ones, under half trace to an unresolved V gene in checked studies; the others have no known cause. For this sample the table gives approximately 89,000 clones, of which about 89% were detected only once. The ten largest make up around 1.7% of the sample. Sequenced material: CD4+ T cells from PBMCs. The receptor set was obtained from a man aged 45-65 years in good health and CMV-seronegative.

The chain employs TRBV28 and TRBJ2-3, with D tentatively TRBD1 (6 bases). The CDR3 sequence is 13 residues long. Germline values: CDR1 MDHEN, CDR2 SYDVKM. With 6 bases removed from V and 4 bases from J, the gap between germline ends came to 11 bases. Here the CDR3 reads CASRMGAPDTQYF. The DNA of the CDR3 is TGTGCCAGCAGAATGGGGGCCCCAGATACGCAGTATTTT.

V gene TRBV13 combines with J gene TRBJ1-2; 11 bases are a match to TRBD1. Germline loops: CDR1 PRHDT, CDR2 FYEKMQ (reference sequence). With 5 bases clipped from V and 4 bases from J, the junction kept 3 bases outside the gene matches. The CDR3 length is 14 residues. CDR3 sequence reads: CASSRTGGTYGYTF. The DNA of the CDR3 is TGTGCCAGCAGCCGGACAGGGGGCACCTATGGCTACACCTTC.

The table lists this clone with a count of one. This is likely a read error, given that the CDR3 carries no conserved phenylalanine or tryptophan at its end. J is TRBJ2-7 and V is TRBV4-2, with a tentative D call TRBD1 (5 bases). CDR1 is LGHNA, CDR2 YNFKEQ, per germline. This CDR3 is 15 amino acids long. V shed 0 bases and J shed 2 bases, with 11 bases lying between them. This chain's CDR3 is CASSQEVGATYEQYL. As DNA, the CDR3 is TGTGCCAGCAGCCAAGAGGTAGGGGCCACCTACGAGCAGTACCTC.

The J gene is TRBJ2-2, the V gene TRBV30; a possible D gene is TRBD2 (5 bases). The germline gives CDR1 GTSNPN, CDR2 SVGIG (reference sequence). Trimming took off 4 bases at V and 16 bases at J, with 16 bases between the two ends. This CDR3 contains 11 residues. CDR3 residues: CAWKVSGRQFF. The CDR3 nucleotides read TGTGCCTGGAAGGTTTCGGGAAGACAGTTTTTT.

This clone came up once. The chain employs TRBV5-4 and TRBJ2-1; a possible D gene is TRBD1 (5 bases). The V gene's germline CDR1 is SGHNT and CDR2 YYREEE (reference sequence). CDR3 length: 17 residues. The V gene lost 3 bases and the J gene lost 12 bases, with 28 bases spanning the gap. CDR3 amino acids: CASSSDPTAYLQFRQFF. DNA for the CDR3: TGTGCCAGCAGCTCGGACCCGACAGCCTACCTGCAATTTCGGCAGTTCTTC.

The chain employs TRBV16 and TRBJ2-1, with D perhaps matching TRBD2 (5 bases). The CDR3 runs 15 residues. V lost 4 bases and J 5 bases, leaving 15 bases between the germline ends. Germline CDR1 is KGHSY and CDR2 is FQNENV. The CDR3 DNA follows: TGTGCCAGCAGCCCCCAATTTGGACTCAACAATGAGCAGTTCTTC. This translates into CASSPQFGLNNEQFF.

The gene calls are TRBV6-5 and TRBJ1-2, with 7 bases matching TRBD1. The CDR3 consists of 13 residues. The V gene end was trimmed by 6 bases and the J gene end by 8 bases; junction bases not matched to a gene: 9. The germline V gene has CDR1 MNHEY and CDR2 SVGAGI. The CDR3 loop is CASSSDRVGGYTF. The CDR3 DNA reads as TGTGCCAGCAGCTCCGACAGGGTCGGGGGCTACACCTTC.

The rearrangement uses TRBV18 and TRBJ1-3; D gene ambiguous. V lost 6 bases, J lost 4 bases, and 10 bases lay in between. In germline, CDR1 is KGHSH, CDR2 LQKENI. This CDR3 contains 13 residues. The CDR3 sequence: CASSPAAGNTIYF. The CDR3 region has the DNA TGTGCCAGCTCCCCGGCTGCGGGAAACACCATATATTTT.

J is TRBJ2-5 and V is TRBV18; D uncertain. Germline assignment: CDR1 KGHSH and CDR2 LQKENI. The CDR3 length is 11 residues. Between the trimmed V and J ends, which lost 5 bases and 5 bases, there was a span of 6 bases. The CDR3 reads CASSSGETQYF. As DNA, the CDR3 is TGTGCCAGCTCATCGGGTGAGACCCAGTACTTC.

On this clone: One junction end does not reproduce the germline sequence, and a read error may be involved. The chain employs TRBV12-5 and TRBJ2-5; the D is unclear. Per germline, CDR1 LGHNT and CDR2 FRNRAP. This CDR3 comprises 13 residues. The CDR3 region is CASGLGAKEAQYF. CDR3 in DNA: TGTGCTAGTGGTTTGGGGGCTAAAGAGGCCCAGTACTTC. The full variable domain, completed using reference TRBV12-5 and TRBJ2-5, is DARVTQTPRHKVTEMGQEVTMRCQPILGHNTVFWYRQTMMQGLELLAYFRNRAPLDDSGMPKDRFSAEMPDATLATLKIQPSEPRDSAVYFCASGLGAKEAQYFGPGTRLLVL.

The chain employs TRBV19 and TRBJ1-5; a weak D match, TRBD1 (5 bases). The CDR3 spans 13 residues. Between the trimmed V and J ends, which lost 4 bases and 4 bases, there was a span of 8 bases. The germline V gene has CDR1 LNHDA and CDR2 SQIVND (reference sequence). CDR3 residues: CASSRQINQPQHF. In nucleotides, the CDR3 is TGTGCCAGTAGTAGACAGATTAATCAGCCCCAGCATTTT.

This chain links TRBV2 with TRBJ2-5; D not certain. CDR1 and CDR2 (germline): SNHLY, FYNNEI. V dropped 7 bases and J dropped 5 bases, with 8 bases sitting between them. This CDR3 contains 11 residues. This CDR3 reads CASKEIETQYF. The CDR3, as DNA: TGTGCCAGCAAGGAGATTGAGACCCAGTACTTC.

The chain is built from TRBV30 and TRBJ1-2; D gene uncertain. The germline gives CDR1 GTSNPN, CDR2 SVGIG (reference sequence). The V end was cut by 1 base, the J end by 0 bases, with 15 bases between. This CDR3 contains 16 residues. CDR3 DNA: TGTGCCTGGAGTGGCCAAACTCCGGTGGCTAACTATGGCTACACCTTC. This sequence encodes CAWSGQTPVANYGYTF.

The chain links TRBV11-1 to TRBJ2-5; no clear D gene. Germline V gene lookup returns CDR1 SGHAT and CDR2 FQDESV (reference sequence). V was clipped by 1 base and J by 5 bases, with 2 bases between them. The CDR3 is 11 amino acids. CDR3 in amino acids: CASSLVETQYF. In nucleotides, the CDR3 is TGTGCCAGCAGCTTAGTGGAGACCCAGTACTTC.

The CDR3 DNA is TGTGCCAGCAGCTCGACGGACGTGGGTGGTACGCCCCAGCATTTT. It yields the protein CASSSTDVGGTPQHF. The J gene is TRBJ1-5, the V gene TRBV11-2; no clear D. CDR1 SGHAT and CDR2 FQNNGV come from the germline V gene. The CDR3 consists of 15 residues. Trimming stripped 4 bases from V and 9 bases from J, with 19 bases between.

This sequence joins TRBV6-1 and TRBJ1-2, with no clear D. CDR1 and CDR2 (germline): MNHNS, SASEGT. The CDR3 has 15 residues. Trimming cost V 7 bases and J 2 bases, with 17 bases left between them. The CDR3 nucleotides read TGTGCCAGCACAAAACTGGACCGATCGAACTATGGCTACACCTTC. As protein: CASTKLDRSNYGYTF.

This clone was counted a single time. CDR3 loop: CASSSPGQGSTEAFF. The CDR3 nucleotides are TGTGCCAGCAGTTCACCGGGACAGGGGTCCACTGAAGCTTTCTTT. The chain is built from TRBV28 and TRBJ1-1; 10 bases line up with TRBD1. Trimming cost V 4 bases and J 4 bases; bases outside gene matches: 6. The germline gives CDR1 MDHEN, CDR2 SYDVKM. The CDR3 has 15 amino acids.

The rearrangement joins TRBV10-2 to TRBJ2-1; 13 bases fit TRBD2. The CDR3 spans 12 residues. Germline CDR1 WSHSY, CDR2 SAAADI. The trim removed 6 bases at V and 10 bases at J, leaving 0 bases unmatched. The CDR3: CASRLAGGEQFF. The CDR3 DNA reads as TGCGCCAGCAGACTAGCGGGGGGGGAGCAGTTCTTC.